These 11 T cell receptor beta chains originate from one sample sequenced in a study of T-cell reconstitution after alpha-beta-depleted transplantation in children. Unique molecular identifiers were incorporated during preparation of the TCRbeta library. TCRdb passed the PCR reads through MiXCR, listing each CDR3 protein once. The table shows approximately 590,000 distinct CDR3 sequences, with 8% to 11% occurring only once. Sequencing was performed on PBMCs from the stem cell graft donor, taken from the stem cell graft. These receptor sequences come from a human donor who donated a stem cell graft to a child with acute myeloid leukemia.

This clonotype was seen just once. This chain joins TRBV29-1 and TRBJ2-1, with 7 positions matching TRBD2. This CDR3 has 11 residues. CDR1 and CDR2 from the germline V gene are SQVTM and ANQGSEA. Here the CDR3 reads CSSLGGNEQFF. DNA for the CDR3: TGCAGTAGCCTGGGAGGGAATGAGCAGTTCTTC.

V usage is TRBV10-3 and J usage is TRBJ2-7; D call uncertain. Trimming removed 6 bases at V and 2 bases at J, with 11 bases between. Germline values: CDR1 ENHRY, CDR2 SYGVKD. The CDR3 spans 13 residues. This CDR3 reads CAIRRGHTYEQYF. CDR3 nucleotide sequence: TGTGCCATCAGGCGTGGGCATACCTACGAGCAGTACTTC.

This clonotype was counted ten times or more. CDR3 sequence: CSAAPSTDTQYF. Written as DNA, the CDR3 is TGCAGTGCTGCACCAAGCACAGATACGCAGTATTTT. The rearrangement joins TRBV20-1 to TRBJ2-3; D unclear. Trimming took off 5 bases at V and 0 bases at J, with 6 bases between the two ends. Germline V gene data show CDR1 as DFQATT and CDR2 as SNEGSKA (reference sequence). The CDR3 runs 12 residues.

V and J are TRBV15 and TRBJ2-3, with D unresolved. The CDR3 covers 14 residues. CDR1 and CDR2 from the germline V gene are LNHNV and YYDKDF (reference sequence). V was cut by 4 bases and J by 0 bases, with 8 bases left in between. The CDR3 nucleotides read TGTGCCACCAGCACCCTCCGAAGCACAGATACGCAGTATTTT. As protein: CATSTLRSTDTQYF. The full variable domain, with the rest looked up from reference TRBV15 and TRBJ2-3, is DAMVIQNPRYQVTQFGKPVTLSCSQTLNHNVMYWYQQKSSQAPKLLFHYYDKDFNNEADTPDNFQSRRPNTSFCFLDIRSPGLGDTAMYLCATSTLRSTDTQYFGPGTRLTVL.

The V call is TRBV4-3, the J call TRBJ1-6; no definite D call. There are 13 residues in the CDR3. From germline, CDR1 is LGHNA and CDR2 YSLEER. V lost 2 bases, J lost 7 bases, and 6 bases lay in between. Written as DNA, the CDR3 is TGCGCCAGCAGCCAAATTGTAAATTCACCCCTCCACTTT. Residues: CASSQIVNSPLHF.

This clonotype was counted ten times or more. The chain joins TRBV15 to TRBJ2-1; TRBD1 might be the D (5 bases). Germline loops: CDR1 LNHNV, CDR2 YYDKDF (reference sequence). Trimming removed 4 bases at V and 3 bases at J, with 13 bases between. The CDR3 is made up of 15 amino acids. CDR3 sequence reads: CATSTGADLYNEQFF. The CDR3 nucleotides are TGTGCCACCAGCACTGGGGCGGACCTCTACAATGAGCAGTTCTTC.

There are many counts of this clonotype. This sequence joins TRBV24-1 and TRBJ2-7; no clear D gene. Per the germline V gene, CDR1 is KGHDR and CDR2 is SFDVKD. This CDR3 is 14 amino acids long. V was shortened by 0 bases and J by 2 bases, with 7 bases between the two germline ends. This CDR3 is CATSDLLPPYEQYF. The CDR3 DNA is TGTGCCACCAGTGATTTGCTTCCCCCCTACGAGCAGTACTTC.

Ten or more counts support this clonotype. The chain is built from TRBV6-1 and TRBJ2-2, with D perhaps TRBD2 (5 bases). The germline CDR1 and CDR2 sequences are MNHNS and SASEGT. The CDR3 runs to 17 residues. V lost 8 bases to trimming and J lost 0 bases, with 19 bases between them. CDR3 amino acids: CASRLSPIGANTGELFF. The CDR3 DNA reads TGTGCCAGCCGCTTATCCCCCATCGGGGCGAACACCGGGGAGCTGTTTTTT.

The chain combines TRBV9 with TRBJ2-2; D is undetermined. The V end was cut by 4 bases, the J end by 1 base, with 11 bases between. CDR1 and CDR2 from the germline V gene are SGDLS and YYNGEE. The CDR3 contains 15 residues. CDR3 amino acids: CASSPRWLNTGELFF. The DNA for the CDR3 is TGTGCCAGCAGCCCCAGATGGCTGAACACCGGGGAGCTGTTTTTT.

V is TRBV10-3 and J is TRBJ1-1; a weak D match, TRBD1 (5 bases). V was clipped by 6 bases and J by 4 bases, with 12 bases between them. Germline CDR1 is ENHRY and CDR2 is SYGVKD. The CDR3 is 13 residues long. The CDR3 DNA is TGTGCCATCAGCGGGGCGGTGGGCACTGAAGCTTTCTTT. Translation: CAISGAVGTEAFF.

This clonotype was recorded at least ten times. This chain links TRBV5-1 with TRBJ1-4, with 10 bases matching TRBD1. Trimming removed 0 bases from V and 7 bases from J; junction bases left unmatched: 6. CDR3 length equals 16 residues. Germline CDR1 and CDR2: SGHRS and YFSETQ. The CDR3 DNA reads as TGCGCCAGCAGCTTGGGAGACAGGGGGCATGGTGAAAAACTGTTTTTT. It encodes CASSLGDRGHGEKLFF.